This TCR beta chain was found in a study of OX40 agonist ivuxolimab in advanced cancers. Method: immunoSEQ multiplex PCR; TCRdb's copy keeps in-frame clones and lacks some. Here the sample spans about 70,000 clones, 85% to 90% being singletons. The cohort excluded patients with autoimmune disease history or systemic immunosuppression. Germline V gene data show CDR1 as LNHDA and CDR2 as SQIVND (reference sequence). Deletions cut 5 bases from V and 3 bases from J, with 11 bases between. This CDR3 comprises 13 residues. The genes are TRBV19 and TRBJ2-7, with D tentatively TRBD1 or TRBD2 (5 bases each). The source material was CD4+ or CD8+ T cells sorted from blood, sampled in a trial of the OX40 agonist ivuxolimab. This receptor was obtained from an adult with an advanced solid tumor such as melanoma, head and neck, liver or kidney cancer. CDR3 loop: CASSPGTVYEQYF. CDR3 bases: TGTGCCAGTAGTCCGGGGACGGTCTACGAGCAGTACTTC.